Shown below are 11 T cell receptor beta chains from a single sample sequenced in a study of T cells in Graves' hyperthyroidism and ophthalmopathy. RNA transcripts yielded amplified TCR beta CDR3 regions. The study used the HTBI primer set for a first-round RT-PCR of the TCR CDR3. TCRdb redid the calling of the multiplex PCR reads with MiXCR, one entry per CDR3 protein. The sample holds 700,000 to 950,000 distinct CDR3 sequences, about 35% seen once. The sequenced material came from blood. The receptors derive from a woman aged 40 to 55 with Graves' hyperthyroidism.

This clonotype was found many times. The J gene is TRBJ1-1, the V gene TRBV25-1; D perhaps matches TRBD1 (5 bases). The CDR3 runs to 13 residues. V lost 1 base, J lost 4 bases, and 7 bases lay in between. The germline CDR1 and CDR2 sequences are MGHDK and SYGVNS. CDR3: CASSEFGGTEAFF. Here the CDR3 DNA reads TGTGCCAGCAGTGAATTCGGGGGCACTGAAGCTTTCTTT.

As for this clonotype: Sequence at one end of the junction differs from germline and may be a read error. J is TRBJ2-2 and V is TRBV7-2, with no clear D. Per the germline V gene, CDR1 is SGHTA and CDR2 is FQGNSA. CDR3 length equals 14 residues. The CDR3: CASSQDRATGELFF. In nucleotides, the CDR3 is TGCGCCAGCAGCCAAGATCGGGCCACCGGGGAGCTGTTTTTT.

CDR3 DNA sequence: TGCAGTGCTAGGACAGAAACAGATACGCAGTACTTC. The encoded protein is CSARTETDTQYF. This sequence joins TRBV20-1 and TRBJ2-5, with D possibly being TRBD1 (5 bases). CDR3 length equals 12 residues. The germline V and J ends were trimmed by 3 bases and 11 bases, with 16 bases remaining between them. Germline CDR1 reads DFQATT; CDR2 reads SNEGSKA (reference sequence).

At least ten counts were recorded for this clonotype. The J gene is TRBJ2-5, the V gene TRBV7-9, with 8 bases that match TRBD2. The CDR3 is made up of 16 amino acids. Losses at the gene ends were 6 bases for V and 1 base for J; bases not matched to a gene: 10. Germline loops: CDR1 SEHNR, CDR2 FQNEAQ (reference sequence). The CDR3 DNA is TGTGCCAGCAGTTACAACCGGGAGGGCAGCCAAGAGACCCAGTACTTC. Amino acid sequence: CASSYNREGSQETQYF.

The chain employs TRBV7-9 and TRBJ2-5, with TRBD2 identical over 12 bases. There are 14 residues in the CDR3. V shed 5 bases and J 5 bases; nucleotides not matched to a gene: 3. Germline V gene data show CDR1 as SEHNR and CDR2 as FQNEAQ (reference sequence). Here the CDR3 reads CASSRLAGAETQYF. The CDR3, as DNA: TGTGCCAGCAGCCGACTAGCGGGAGCCGAGACCCAGTACTTC.

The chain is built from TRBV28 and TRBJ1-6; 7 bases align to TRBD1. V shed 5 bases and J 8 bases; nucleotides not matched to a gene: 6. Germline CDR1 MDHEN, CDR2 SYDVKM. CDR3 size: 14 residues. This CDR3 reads CASSIGQVDSPLHF. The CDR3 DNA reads TGTGCCAGCAGTATAGGACAGGTTGATTCACCCCTCCACTTT.

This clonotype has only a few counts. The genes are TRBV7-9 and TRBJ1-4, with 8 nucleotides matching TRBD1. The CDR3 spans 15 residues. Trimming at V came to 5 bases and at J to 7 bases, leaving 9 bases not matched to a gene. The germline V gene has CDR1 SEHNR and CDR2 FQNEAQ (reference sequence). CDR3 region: CASSEPRGLGEKLFF. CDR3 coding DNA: TGTGCCAGCAGCGAACCCAGGGGGCTAGGTGAAAAACTGTTTTTT.

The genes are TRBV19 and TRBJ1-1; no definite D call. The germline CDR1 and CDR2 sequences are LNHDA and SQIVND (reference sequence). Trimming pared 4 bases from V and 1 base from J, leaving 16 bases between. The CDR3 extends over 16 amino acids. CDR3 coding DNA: TGTGCCAGTAGTACCGGAAGGAGCGGCTCGAACACTGAAGCTTTCTTT. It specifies CASSTGRSGSNTEAFF.

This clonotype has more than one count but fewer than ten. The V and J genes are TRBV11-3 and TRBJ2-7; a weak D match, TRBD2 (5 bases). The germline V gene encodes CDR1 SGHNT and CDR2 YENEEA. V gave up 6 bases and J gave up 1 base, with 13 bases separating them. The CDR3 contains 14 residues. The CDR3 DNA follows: TGTGCCAGCAGTAACCATGAGGGTTCCTACGAGCAGTACTTC. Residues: CASSNHEGSYEQYF.

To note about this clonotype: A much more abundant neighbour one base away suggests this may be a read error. CDR3 DNA: TGTGCCAGCAGCTTAGCACAGGTTAATAAAAAACTGTTTTTT. Its protein is CASSLAQVNKKLFF. The chain joins TRBV7-6 to TRBJ1-4; tentative D call: TRBD1 (5 bases). In germline, CDR1 is SGHVS, CDR2 FNYEAQ. The CDR3 has 14 amino acids.

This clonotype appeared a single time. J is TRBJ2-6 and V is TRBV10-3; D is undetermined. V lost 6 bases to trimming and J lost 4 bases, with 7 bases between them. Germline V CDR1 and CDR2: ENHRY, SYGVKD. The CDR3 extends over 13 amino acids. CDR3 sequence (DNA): TGTGCCATCAGGGAACAGGGGGCCAACGTCCTGACTTTC. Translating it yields CAIREQGANVLTF.